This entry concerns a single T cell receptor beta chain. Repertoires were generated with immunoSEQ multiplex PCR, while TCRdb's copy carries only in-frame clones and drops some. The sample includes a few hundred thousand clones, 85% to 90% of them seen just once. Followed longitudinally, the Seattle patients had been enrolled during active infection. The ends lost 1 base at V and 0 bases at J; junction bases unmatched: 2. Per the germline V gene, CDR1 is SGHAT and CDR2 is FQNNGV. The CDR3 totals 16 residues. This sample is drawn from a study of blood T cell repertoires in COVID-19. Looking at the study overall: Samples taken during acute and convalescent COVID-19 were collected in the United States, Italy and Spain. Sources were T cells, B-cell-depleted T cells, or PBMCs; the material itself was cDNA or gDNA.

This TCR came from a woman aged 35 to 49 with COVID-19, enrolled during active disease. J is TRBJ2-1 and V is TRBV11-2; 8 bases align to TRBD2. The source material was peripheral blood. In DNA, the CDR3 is TGTGCCAGCAGCTTAGGAGCGGGAGTCTCCTACAATGAGCAGTTCTTC. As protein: CASSLGAGVSYNEQFF.